This TCR beta chain was identified in a study of T-cell reconstitution after alpha-beta-depleted transplantation in children. Library preparation (for TCRbeta) was performed with unique molecular identifiers. Each CDR3 protein gets one entry after TCRdb re-called the PCR reads with MiXCR. The repertoire holds 250,000 to 400,000 distinct CDR3 sequences, more than 20% seen once, with 9.5% to 13% in the top ten. This receptor was obtained from a male patient aged 5 to 17 who had a stem cell transplant for acute lymphoblastic leukemia, so the T cells may come from the graft donor. The source was PBMCs, mostly from graft donor cells, collected 180 days after TCRalphabeta/CD19-depleted stem cell transplant.

The CDR3 loop reads CASSEYFGNQPQHF. The CDR3 DNA follows: TGTGCCAGCAGTGAATACTTTGGGAATCAGCCCCAGCATTTT. J is TRBJ1-5 and V is TRBV6-1; D gene unclear. Trimming shortened V by 2 bases and J by 4 bases, and 9 bases separated the two germline ends. The CDR3 contains 14 residues. Germline V gene data show CDR1 as MNHNS and CDR2 as SASEGT.